This TCR beta chain was documented in a study of T cell repertoires in cytomegalovirus infection. A word on this clonotype: What it binds is unknown. A much larger clone lies a single base off, so this may be a read error.

Study-wide results and caveats: CMV-specific TCR beta clonotypes restricted by HLA-C were the ones dominating the ex vivo response.

TCRdb recomputed calls from the reads with MiXCR, one row per CDR3 protein. This table holds approximately 190,000 distinct CDR3 sequences, nearly 9.5% found once. Germline assignment: CDR1 LGHNA and CDR2 YSLEER. The trim removed 6 bases at V and 2 bases at J, leaving 13 bases unmatched. CDR3 length: 17 amino acids. This TCR was sampled from a human donor in good health (CMV status not recorded). Some clones in this sample may be carry-over from other donors' samples. V and J are TRBV4-3 and TRBJ2-3; 8 nucleotides agree with TRBD2. The sequencing sample was made of PBMCs. In DNA form, the CDR3 reads TGCGCCAGCAGTCCAAGCGGGGGTGGGGACTACACAGATACGCAGTATTTT. Its protein product is CASSPSGGGDYTDTQYF.